Included here is one TCR beta chain sequence, with context. Its antigen is not known. The sample originates from a study of shared clonotypes between healthy human individuals. Study in general: Per-donor plates numbered three CD4 naive, three CD4 memory, two CD8 naive and one CD8 memory. Study-level results: The study's rarefaction showed incomplete sorted-subset sequencing despite large depth.

The protocol was immunoSEQ multiplex PCR, while the TCRdb copy is restricted to in-frame clones and leaves out a portion. The sample includes 2 million to 3 million clones, roughly 93% of them seen just once. The receptor's source is a man aged 18 to 29 in good health. Some clones in this sample may be carry-over from other donors' samples. Input material: naive CD4+ T cells from PBMCs. Stated subset: CD45RA+ positively selected.

This CDR3 is CASRSESGGVGQYF. The CDR3 DNA is TGTGCCAGCCGATCAGAAAGCGGGGGGGTAGGTCAGTACTTC. The rearrangement links TRBV2 to TRBJ2-4; 10 bases are a match to TRBD2. V gave up 8 bases and J gave up 12 bases; unmatched junction bases: 13. Germline V gene sequence: CDR1 SNHLY, CDR2 FYNNEI. The CDR3 consists of 14 residues.